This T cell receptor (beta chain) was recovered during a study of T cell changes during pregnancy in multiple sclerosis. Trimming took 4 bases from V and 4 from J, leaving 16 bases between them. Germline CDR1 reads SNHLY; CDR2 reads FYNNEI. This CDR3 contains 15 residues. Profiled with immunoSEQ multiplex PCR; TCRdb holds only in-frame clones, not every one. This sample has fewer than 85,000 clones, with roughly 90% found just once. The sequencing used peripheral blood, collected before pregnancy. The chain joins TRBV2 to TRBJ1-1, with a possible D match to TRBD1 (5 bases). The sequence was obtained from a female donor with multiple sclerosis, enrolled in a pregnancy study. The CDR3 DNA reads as TGTGCCAGCAGTGGTGTGGACAAACAGAGCACTGAAGCTTTCTTT. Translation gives CASSGVDKQSTEAFF.